The 8 T cell receptor beta chains in this list originate from one sample, sequenced in a study of T cells in Graves' hyperthyroidism and ophthalmopathy. TCR beta CDR3 region amplification was performed from RNA transcripts. When the TCR CDR3 underwent first-round RT-PCR, the HTBI primer set was used. Each CDR3 protein is one row after TCRdb ran MiXCR on the multiplex PCR reads. The sample has about 620,000 distinct CDR3 sequences; 15% to 20% are singletons. The source material was blood. The receptors come from a woman in her thirties with Graves' hyperthyroidism.

The chain employs TRBV7-2 and TRBJ2-4; the match to TRBD2 covers 7 bases. V gave up 1 base and J gave up 1 base; unmatched junction bases: 7. Germline lookup yields CDR1 SGHTA and CDR2 FQGNSA. This CDR3 has 17 residues. In DNA, the CDR3 is TGTGCCAGCAGCTTAGGGAGGGAGGGCGGGGCCAAAAACATTCAGTACTTC. Protein product: CASSLGREGGAKNIQYF.

In its sample, this clonotype was seen a few times. An end of the junction differs from the germline gene, which may be a read error. V usage is TRBV2 and J usage is TRBJ2-5; 10 nucleotides align to TRBD1. Germline CDR1 SNHLY, CDR2 FYNNEI. The CDR3 consists of 13 residues. CDR3 in amino acids: CASSPGQGETQCF. The CDR3 bases are TGTGCCAGCAGCCCTGGACAGGGGGAAACCCAGTGCTTC.

The chain is built from TRBV28 and TRBJ2-5; tentatively, D is TRBD2 (5 bases). This CDR3 region has 13 residues. The V gene lost 3 bases and the J gene lost 3 bases, with 8 bases spanning the gap. Looked up from germline, CDR1 is MDHEN and CDR2 is SYDVKM. The DNA of the CDR3 is TGTGCCAGCAGTTTTAACGGGGAAGAGACCCAGTACTTC. Translating gives CASSFNGEETQYF.

This clonotype was counted between two and nine times. This chain links TRBV11-3 with TRBJ2-2; D might be TRBD2 (6 bases). CDR3 length: 17 residues. With 4 bases removed from V and 5 bases from J, the gap between germline ends came to 20 bases. Germline V gene data show CDR1 as SGHNT and CDR2 as YENEEA. The CDR3 loop is CASSSEGEEEWTGELFF. The DNA of the CDR3 is TGTGCCAGCAGCTCCGAAGGGGAGGAGGAGTGGACCGGGGAGCTGTTTTTT.

This clonotype was detected once. This could be a read error, since a much larger clone is one nucleotide away. The chain carries TRBV11-2 and TRBJ2-5, with unresolved D. CDR1 is SGHAT and CDR2 is FQNNGV in the germline V gene. The V gene lost 6 bases and the J gene lost 5 bases, with 19 bases spanning the gap. CDR3 size: 15 residues. The CDR3 sequence: CASSRPSGPSETQYF. For the CDR3, the DNA is TGTGCCAGCAGTCGCCCATCAGGACCTTCGGAGACCCAGTACTTC.

This chain uses TRBV20-1 with TRBJ2-5; 10 nucleotides line up with TRBD1. J gave up 4 bases and V 4 bases, and 9 bases lay outside the gene matches. From germline, CDR1 is DFQATT and CDR2 SNEGSKA (reference sequence). CDR3 size: 15 residues. The CDR3 DNA reads TGCAGTGCTACCATTGCGGGACAGGGGAGAGAGACCCAGTACTTC. It specifies CSATIAGQGRETQYF.

This clonotype was found a few times. The genes are TRBV5-6 and TRBJ1-4; 7 bases align to TRBD1. The germline V gene encodes CDR1 SGHDT and CDR2 YYEEEE. The CDR3 has 17 residues. The V gene end was trimmed by 3 bases and the J gene end by 0 bases; junction bases not matched to a gene: 8. The CDR3 sequence: CASSSSGQAATNEKLFF. CDR3 bases: TGTGCCAGCAGCTCCAGCGGACAGGCTGCAACTAATGAAAAACTGTTTTTT.

The table lists this clonotype with many counts. J is TRBJ1-5 and V is TRBV28, with 9 bases that match TRBD1. The CDR3 covers 15 residues. Losses at the gene ends were 5 bases for V and 7 bases for J; bases not matched to a gene: 9. Germline V gene sequence: CDR1 MDHEN, CDR2 SYDVKM. In nucleotides, the CDR3 is TGTGCCAGCAGTCCTCCGGGACAGGGAGTCCAGCCCCAGCATTTT. Translated, it gives CASSPPGQGVQPQHF.